These 3 T cell receptor beta chains were all obtained from the same sample, sequenced in a study of cytomegalovirus exposure and HLA in healthy donors. PCR was performed using 60 Vbeta and 13 Jbeta primers. TCRdb's table, derived via immunoSEQ multiplex PCR, lists solely in-frame clones and lacks some. The profile shows 250,000 to 350,000 clones, 80% of them singletons. Sequenced input: PBMCs. Every receptor here comes from a girl aged 2 to 9 in good health and CMV-seronegative.

This chain uses TRBV14 with TRBJ1-2; TRBD1 matches 9 bases. Trimming took 5 bases from V and 5 from J; bases not matched to a gene: 6. This CDR3 region has 14 residues. Germline CDR1 SGHDN, CDR2 FVKESK. CDR3 in amino acids: CASSSRDRAYGYTF. In DNA, the CDR3 is TGTGCCAGCAGCTCACGGGACAGGGCGTATGGCTACACCTTC.

This chain connects TRBV2 to TRBJ2-6; D remains unclear. Germline values: CDR1 SNHLY, CDR2 FYNNEI. The CDR3 loop spans 16 amino acids. The germline V and J ends were trimmed by 3 bases and 0 bases, with 9 bases remaining between them. The CDR3 region is CASSDGLYSGANVLTF. Here the CDR3 DNA reads TGTGCCAGCAGTGACGGTCTCTACTCTGGGGCCAACGTCCTGACTTTC.

This sequence joins TRBV5-1 and TRBJ2-1; tentative D call: TRBD1 (6 bases). V was clipped by 3 bases and J by 5 bases, with 12 bases between them. Germline-derived CDR1 and CDR2 are SGHRS and YFSETQ. The CDR3 consists of 14 residues. The CDR3 region is CASSSRNRDNEQFF. The DNA for the CDR3 is TGCGCCAGCAGCTCCCGGAACAGGGACAATGAGCAGTTCTTC.